These 20 T cell receptor beta chains share one sample of origin, sequenced in a study of Ad26.COV2.S vaccination and SARS-CoV-2 variants. As to treatment: roughly 19 received Ad26.COV2.S at low or high dose, single or two shots; 5 received placebo; per-sample allocation not given. Sampling happened 63 days after the first vaccine or placebo injection. The assay was immunoSEQ multiplex PCR, and TCRdb's table has in-frame clones only and misses some. Of some 520,000 clones listed, approximately 88% are singletons. The starting material was peripheral blood, obtained in a trial of Ad26.COV2.S vaccine versus placebo. These receptors originate from a person between 18 and 59 years old who received the Ad26.COV2.S COVID-19 vaccine or a placebo.

The chain recombines TRBV6-2 or TRBV6-3 with TRBJ2-7; D uncertain. V lost 4 bases, J lost 5 bases, and 6 bases lay in between. This CDR3 comprises 11 residues. Germline V lookup: CDR1 MNHEY, CDR2 SVGEGT. Here the CDR3 reads CASSSLHEQYF. The CDR3 DNA is TGTGCCAGCAGTTCCCTCCACGAGCAGTACTTC.

Details on this clone: Different DNA sequences within this sample yield the same CDR3. V gene TRBV25-1 combines with J gene TRBJ2-7, with a possible D match to TRBD1 (5 bases). Germline values: CDR1 MGHDK, CDR2 SYGVNS. V shed 6 bases and J shed 3 bases, with 6 bases lying between them. This CDR3 has 11 amino acids. The CDR3: CASSDSYEQYF. CDR3 nucleotides: TGTGCCAGCAGCGACAGCTACGAGCAGTACTTC.

This clone was picked up many times. CDR3 sequence: CASSLVPTLAGKLFF. CDR3 in DNA: TGTGCCAGCAGCTTAGTTCCAACACTGGCCGGGAAACTGTTTTTT. This chain links TRBV11-2 with TRBJ1-4; D unclear. V dropped 1 base and J dropped 11 bases, with 17 bases sitting between them. CDR1 and CDR2 (germline): SGHAT, FQNNGV. CDR3 size: 15 residues.

The chain carries TRBV5-6 and TRBJ1-1, with 9 bases aligning to TRBD1. There are 16 residues in the CDR3. CDR1 and CDR2 (germline): SGHDT, YYEEEE. With V trimmed by 3 bases and J by 1 base, 7 bases remained unmatched. The CDR3 loop reads CASSYLGQGQNTEAFF. The CDR3 bases are TGTGCCAGCAGCTACTTGGGACAGGGACAGAACACTGAAGCTTTCTTT.

V usage is TRBV6-5 and J usage is TRBJ2-2; 7 bases line up with TRBD1. The CDR3 has 15 residues. With 7 bases clipped from V and 4 bases from J, the junction kept 9 bases outside the gene matches. Germline V gene data show CDR1 as MNHEY and CDR2 as SVGAGI. CDR3 nucleotides: TGTGCCAGCATACGGGACAGAGAAATCACCGGGGAGCTGTTTTTT. Amino acid sequence: CASIRDREITGELFF.

The chain joins TRBV4-2 to TRBJ1-6, with TRBD1 matching over 8 bases. Looked up from germline, CDR1 is LGHNA and CDR2 is YNFKEQ. The J segment lost 9 bases and the V segment lost 4 bases, leaving 5 bases of the junction unmatched. This CDR3 has 14 amino acids. The CDR3 DNA sequence: TGTGCCAGCAGCCCGACAGGGGAAATTTCACCCCTCCACTTT. Encoded protein: CASSPTGEISPLHF.

Only one count was recorded for this clone. The gene calls are TRBV5-1 and TRBJ2-1; TRBD2 aligns across 9 bases. Unmatched junction bases numbered 10, after V lost 3 bases and J lost 9 bases. The CDR3 is 15 residues long. Germline lookup yields CDR1 SGHRS and CDR2 YFSETQ. CDR3 region: CASSYAGTSTREQFF. In DNA form, the CDR3 reads TGCGCCAGCAGCTATGCAGGGACTAGCACCCGTGAGCAGTTCTTC.

Turning to this clone: Other DNA sequences in this specimen translate into the identical CDR3. The rearrangement joins TRBV7-3 to TRBJ2-2; D is ambiguous. Trimming took off 5 bases at V and 0 bases at J, with 13 bases between the two ends. The germline V gene encodes CDR1 SGHTA and CDR2 FQGTGA. This CDR3 has 16 residues. This CDR3 is CASSPSPFANTGELFF. The CDR3 nucleotides read TGTGCCAGCAGCCCTTCCCCGTTTGCGAACACCGGGGAGCTGTTTTTT.

The V and J genes are TRBV6-5 and TRBJ1-5; D remains ambiguous. Germline CDR1 is MNHEY and CDR2 is SVGAGI. Trimming left V 6 bases short and J 4 bases short, with 10 bases between. This CDR3 comprises 13 residues. The DNA for the CDR3 is TGTGCCAGCAGCTACGGAGCAAATCAGCCCCAGCATTTT. Translating it yields CASSYGANQPQHF.

This chain links TRBV11-2 with TRBJ2-1; TRBD1 might be the D (7 bases). Germline CDR1 and CDR2: SGHAT and FQNNGV. The ends were cut back, 0 bases at V and 9 bases at J, with 18 bases in the middle. The CDR3 extends over 16 amino acids. CDR3 region: CASSLDGGTVVGEQFF. DNA of the CDR3: TGTGCCAGCAGCTTAGATGGGGGGACAGTAGTCGGTGAGCAGTTCTTC.

The chain carries TRBV29-1 and TRBJ1-2; tentative D call: TRBD1 (5 bases). This CDR3 has 12 residues. V was clipped by 4 bases and J by 2 bases, with 8 bases between them. Per germline, CDR1 SQVTM and CDR2 ANQGSEA. In nucleotides, the CDR3 is TGCAGCGTTGTTCACAGGAACTATGGCTACACCTTC. It encodes CSVVHRNYGYTF.

The V and J genes are TRBV29-1 and TRBJ1-1, with a weak D call TRBD1 (5 bases). Germline-derived CDR1 and CDR2 are SQVTM and ANQGSEA. This CDR3 is built from 16 residues. The germline V and J ends were trimmed by 7 bases and 6 bases, with 27 bases remaining between them. The CDR3 sequence is CSAVDRGAAGFSEAFF. DNA of the CDR3: TGCAGCGCCGTAGATCGGGGCGCCGCTGGGTTCTCTGAAGCTTTCTTT.

The rearrangement uses TRBV11-2 and TRBJ2-3; D is perhaps TRBD2 (6 bases). Looked up from germline, CDR1 is SGHAT and CDR2 is FQNNGV. The ends were cut back, 7 bases at V and 10 bases at J, with 12 bases in the middle. The CDR3 is made up of 11 amino acids. The CDR3 nucleotides read TGTGCCAGCAAAGGTGCGGGGTCGCAGTATTTT. Translating gives CASKGAGSQYF.

CDR3 protein: CASSQVDTGELFF. The CDR3 region has the DNA TGTGCCAGCAGCCAAGTAGACACCGGGGAGCTGTTTTTT. V gene TRBV3-1 (or the pseudogene TRBV3-2) combines with J gene TRBJ2-2, with D uncertain. Germline V gives CDR1 LGHDT, CDR2 YNNKEL (reference sequence). The CDR3 totals 13 residues. Trimming took 1 base from V and 3 from J, leaving 3 bases between them.

The chain recombines TRBV7-3 with TRBJ2-2; D call uncertain. CDR3 size: 14 residues. Deletions cut 0 bases from V and 6 bases from J, with 8 bases between. Germline-derived CDR1 and CDR2 are SGHTA and FQGTGA. DNA of the CDR3: TGTGCCAGCAGCTTAACGTTCCGAGCCGGGGAGCTGTTTTTT. Translating gives CASSLTFRAGELFF.

The CDR3 DNA sequence: TGCGCCAGCAGCCAAGAGAGTTCCAGCATAGGGGGAGAAAAACTGTTTTTT. It codes for CASSQESSSIGGEKLFF. The V and J genes are TRBV4-3 and TRBJ1-4, with D possibly TRBD1 on 6 matching bases. Per germline, CDR1 LGHNA and CDR2 YSLEER. CDR3 size: 17 residues. Trimming took off 0 bases at V and 8 bases at J, with 19 bases between the two ends.

V usage is TRBV5-6 and J usage is TRBJ2-7, with 9 bases aligning to TRBD2. The ends lost 4 bases at V and 1 base at J; junction bases unmatched: 9. CDR1 and CDR2 (germline): SGHDT, YYEEEE. The CDR3 is made up of 16 amino acids. CDR3 DNA: TGTGCCAGCAGCAGCCCCTATAGCGGGAGATCCTACGAGCAGTACTTC. Translation gives CASSSPYSGRSYEQYF.

The V gene is TRBV10-3, the J gene TRBJ2-6; D remains unclear. Trimming shortened V by 0 bases and J by 0 bases, and 6 bases separated the two germline ends. There are 16 residues in the CDR3. Germline V gene sequence: CDR1 ENHRY, CDR2 SYGVKD. CDR3 in amino acids: CAISESTGSGANVLTF. DNA for the CDR3: TGTGCCATCAGTGAGTCGACCGGCTCTGGGGCCAACGTCCTGACTTTC.

In nucleotides, the CDR3 is TGTGCCAGCAGTGACACCTATAACAGGGACGCTAATGAAAAACTGTTTTTT. It is translated as CASSDTYNRDANEKLFF. The chain joins TRBV6-4 to TRBJ1-4; possibly TRBD1 for D (6 bases). This CDR3 is 17 amino acids long. V lost 2 bases, J lost 3 bases, and 16 bases lay in between. Germline CDR1 MRHNA, CDR2 SNTAGT.

The CDR3 region is CASSLRRDRAKENTEAFF. CDR3 DNA: TGTGCCAGCAGTTTACGCCGGGACAGGGCCAAAGAGAACACTGAAGCTTTCTTT. The genes are TRBV28 and TRBJ1-1; TRBD1 agrees at 9 bases. Germline V gives CDR1 MDHEN, CDR2 SYDVKM. The V segment lost 2 bases and the J segment 1 base; nucleotides outside the gene matches: 11. The CDR3 sequence is 18 residues long.